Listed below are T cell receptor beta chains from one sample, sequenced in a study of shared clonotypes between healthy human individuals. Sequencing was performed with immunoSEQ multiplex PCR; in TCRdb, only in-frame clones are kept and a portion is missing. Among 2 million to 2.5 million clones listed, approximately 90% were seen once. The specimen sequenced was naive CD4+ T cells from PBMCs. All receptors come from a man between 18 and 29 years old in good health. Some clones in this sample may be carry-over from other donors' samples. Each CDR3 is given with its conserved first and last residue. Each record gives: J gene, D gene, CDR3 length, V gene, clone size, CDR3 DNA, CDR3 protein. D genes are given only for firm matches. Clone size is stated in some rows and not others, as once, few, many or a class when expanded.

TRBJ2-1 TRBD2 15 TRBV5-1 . TGCGCCAGCAGCTTTACTAGCGGGAGCGGCAATGAGCAGTTCTTC CASSFTSGSGNEQFF
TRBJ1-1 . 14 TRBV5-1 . TGCGCCAGCAGCTCCTTCGCCCCGAGCACTGAAGCTTTCTTT CASSSFAPSTEAFF
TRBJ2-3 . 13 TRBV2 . TGTGCCAGCAAGGGCGGAACCACAGATACGCAGTATTTT CASKGGTTDTQYF
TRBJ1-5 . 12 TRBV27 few TGTGCCAGCAGTTTTCTGGATCAGCCCCAGCATTTT CASSFLDQPQHF
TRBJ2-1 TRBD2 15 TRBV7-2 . TGTGCCAGCAGCTTAGCGGGGGGGAGGTACAATGAGCAGTTCTTC CASSLAGGRYNEQFF
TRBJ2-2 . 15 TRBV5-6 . TGTGCCAGCAGCTTGGGGGTATCGGGGACCGGGGAGCTGTTTTTT CASSLGVSGTGELFF
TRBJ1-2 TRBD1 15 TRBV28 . TGTGCCAGCAGTCTAGCCCTTACAGGGGGGTATGGCTACACCTTC CASSLALTGGYGYTF
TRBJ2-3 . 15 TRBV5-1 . TGCGCCAGTAACACGGACGGGGTGGGCACAGATACGCAGTATTTT CASNTDGVGTDTQYF
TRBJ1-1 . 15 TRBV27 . TGTGCCAGCAGTTTATTAGGGACCCCTAACACTGAAGCTTTCTTT CASSLLGTPNTEAFF
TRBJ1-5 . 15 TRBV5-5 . TGTGCCAGCAGCTTGGCCGAGGGGTTCAATCAGCCCCAGCATTTT CASSLAEGFNQPQHF
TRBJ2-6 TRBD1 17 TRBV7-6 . TGTGCCAGCAGCTTGGGGACAGGGAATGCGGGGGCCAACGTCCTGACTTTC CASSLGTGNAGANVLTF
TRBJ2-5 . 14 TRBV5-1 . TGCGCCAGCAGCTTGGGTGGAGGTGGAGAGACCCAGTACTTC CASSLGGGGETQYF
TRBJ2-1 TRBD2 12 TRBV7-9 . TGTGCCAGCAGCCCTAGCGGGAGTGCGGGGTTCTTC CASSPSGSAGFF
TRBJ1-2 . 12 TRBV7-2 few TGTGCCAGCAGCTTATATAACTATGGCTACACCTTC CASSLYNYGYTF
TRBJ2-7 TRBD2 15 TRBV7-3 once TGTGCCAGCAGCTTAGGCTCTAGCGGGACCTACGAGCAGTACTTC CASSLGSSGTYEQYF
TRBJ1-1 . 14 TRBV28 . TGTGCCAGCAACCGACAGGTACCGAACACTGAAGCTTTCTTT CASNRQVPNTEAFF
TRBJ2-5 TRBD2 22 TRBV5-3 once TGTGCCAGAAGCCCCCTTAATTCCCAGACTAGCGGGAGCCCCAGGCGGGGAGAGACCCAGTACTTC CARSPLNSQTSGSPRRGETQYF
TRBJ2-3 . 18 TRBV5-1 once TGCGCCAGCAGCTCGGGACCCTTACGAGTAACTAGCACAGATACGCAGTATTTT CASSSGPLRVTSTDTQYF
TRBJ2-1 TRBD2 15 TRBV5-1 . TGCGCCAGCAGCCCTGGACTAGCGGGAGGGGATGAGCAGTTCTTC CASSPGLAGGDEQFF
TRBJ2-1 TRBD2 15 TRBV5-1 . TGCGCCAGCAGCCTAGCTAGCGGAGTTTACAATGAGCAGTTCTTC CASSLASGVYNEQFF
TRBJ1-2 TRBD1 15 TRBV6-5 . TGTGCCAGCAGTTACGCCGGACAGGGTTTGGGTGGCTACACCTTC CASSYAGQGLGGYTF
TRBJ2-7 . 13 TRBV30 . TGTGCCTGGAGCTCGGGGACCCTTGGAGAGCAGTACTTC CAWSSGTLGEQYF
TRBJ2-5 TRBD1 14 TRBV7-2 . TGTGCCAGCAGCCAGGGACAGGGACGGGAGACCCAGTACTTC CASSQGQGRETQYF
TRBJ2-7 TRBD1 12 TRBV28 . TGTGCCAGCATCAGGACAGGGGACGAGCAGTACTTC CASIRTGDEQYF
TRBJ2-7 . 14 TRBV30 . TGTGCCTGGAGTGTACGACGGGATTCCTACGAGCAGTACTTC CAWSVRRDSYEQYF
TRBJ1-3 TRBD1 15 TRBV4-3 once TGCGCCAGCAGCCAAGTGGGGTCGACAGGGCCGAGGGTATATTTT CASSQVGSTGPRVYF
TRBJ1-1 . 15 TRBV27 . TGTGCCAGCAGTCCAGCAGGGGCTCCGAACACTGAAGCTTTCTTT CASSPAGAPNTEAFF
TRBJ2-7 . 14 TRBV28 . TGTGCCAGCAGTTGGGTGTTGGCGAGCGACGAGCAGTACTTC CASSWVLASDEQYF
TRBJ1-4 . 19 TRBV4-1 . TGCGCCAGCAGCCAAGATGGAACCGGGACTAAGGGATGGGAGGAAAAACTGTTTTTT CASSQDGTGTKGWEEKLFF
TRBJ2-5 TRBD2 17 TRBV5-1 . TGCGCCAGCAGCTTGGCCGGACTAGCGGGAGGGCAAGAGACCCAGTACTTC CASSLAGLAGGQETQYF
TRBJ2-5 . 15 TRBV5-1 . TGCGCCAGCAGCTTGGTGTCAGGGACCGTGGAGACCCAGTACTTC CASSLVSGTVETQYF
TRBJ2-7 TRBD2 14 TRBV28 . TGTGCCAGCAGTTTACTGGCGGGAGGGGGGGAGCAGTACTTC CASSLLAGGGEQYF
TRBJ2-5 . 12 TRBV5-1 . TGCGCCAGCAGCTTGGGGTTCGAGACCCAGTACTTC CASSLGFETQYF
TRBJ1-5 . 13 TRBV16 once TGTGCCAGCAGCCAATCTGGGGGCCAGCCCCAGCATTTT CASSQSGGQPQHF
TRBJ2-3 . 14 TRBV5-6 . TGTGCCAGCAGCTTGAGGCGGTCCACAGATACGCAGTATTTT CASSLRRSTDTQYF
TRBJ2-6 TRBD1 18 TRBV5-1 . TGCGCCAGCAGCTTAAAGACAGGGCCACCTTCTGGGGCCAACGTCCTGACTTTC CASSLKTGPPSGANVLTF
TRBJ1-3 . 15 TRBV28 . TGTGCCAGCAGTTTCGCGGGGAGCTCTGGAAACACCATATATTTT CASSFAGSSGNTIYF
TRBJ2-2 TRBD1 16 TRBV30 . TGTGCCTGGAGTGTAATCAGGGGGAATATCGCCGGGGAGCTGTTTTTT CAWSVIRGNIAGELFF
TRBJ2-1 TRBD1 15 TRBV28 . TGTGCCAGCAGCCTAGACAGGGGACCCTACAATGAGCAGTTCTTC CASSLDRGPYNEQFF
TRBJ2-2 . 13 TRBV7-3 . TGTGCCAGCAGCTTATTAGGGGCCGGGGAGCTGTTTTTT CASSLLGAGELFF
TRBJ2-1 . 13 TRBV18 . TGTGCCAGCTCAAAGACTGCCCCCCATGAGCAGTTCTTC CASSKTAPHEQFF
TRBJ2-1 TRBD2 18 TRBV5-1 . TGCGCCAGCAGATCGGCGCCGGGACTAGCGGGCTCGTACAATGAGCAGTTCTTC CASRSAPGLAGSYNEQFF
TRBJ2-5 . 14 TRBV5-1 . TGCGCCAGCACCTTGATCCCGGGTCGAGAGACCCAGTACTTC CASTLIPGRETQYF
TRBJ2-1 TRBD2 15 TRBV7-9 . TGTGCCAGCAGCTTATGGCGGGAGGAGTACAATGAGCAGTTCTTC CASSLWREEYNEQFF
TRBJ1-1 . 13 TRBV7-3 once TGTGCCAGCAGCTTAACGGGGCAAACTGAAGCTTTCTTT CASSLTGQTEAFF
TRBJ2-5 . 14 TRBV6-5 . TGTGCCAGCAGTCCGTCGGGCTTAAAAGAGACCCAGTACTTC CASSPSGLKETQYF